The 3 T cell receptor beta chains below were found in one sample sequenced in a study of T cells in Graves' hyperthyroidism and ophthalmopathy. RNA transcripts gave rise to amplified TCR beta CDR3 regions. HTBI primers were used for first-round RT-PCR of the TCR CDR3. MiXCR was run by TCRdb on the multiplex PCR reads, yielding one entry per CDR3 protein. The sample gives more than 500,000 distinct CDR3 sequences, roughly a sixth of which show up once; 25% to 35% is in the top ten. Sequencing was performed on blood. Every receptor here comes from a woman aged 30 to 39 with Graves' ophthalmopathy.

This clonotype showed up just a few times. The chain employs TRBV7-9 and TRBJ1-2; 9 bases agree with TRBD1. CDR1 is SEHNR, CDR2 FQNEAQ, per germline (reference sequence). J gave up 2 bases and V 5 bases, and 6 bases lay outside the gene matches. The CDR3 is made up of 15 amino acids. CDR3 sequence reads: CASSHGTGPNYGYTF. The CDR3 DNA follows: TGTGCCAGCAGCCACGGGACAGGGCCCAACTATGGCTACACCTTC.

The genes are TRBV24-1 and TRBJ1-2; D is unresolved. V was trimmed by 1 base and J by 6 bases, leaving 8 bases between them. The CDR3 is made up of 13 amino acids. Germline V gene lookup returns CDR1 KGHDR and CDR2 SFDVKD. The CDR3, as DNA: TGTGCCACCAGTGATTTCCGGGTGGATGGCTACACCTTC. It specifies CATSDFRVDGYTF.

The chain links TRBV18 to TRBJ1-1, with D perhaps matching TRBD1 (5 bases). V gave up 0 bases and J gave up 0 bases, with 8 bases separating them. In germline, CDR1 is KGHSH, CDR2 LQKENI. This CDR3 has 15 amino acids. The CDR3 here is CASSPPGHLNTEAFF. The CDR3 nucleotides read TGTGCCAGCTCACCACCCGGACACCTGAACACTGAAGCTTTCTTT.